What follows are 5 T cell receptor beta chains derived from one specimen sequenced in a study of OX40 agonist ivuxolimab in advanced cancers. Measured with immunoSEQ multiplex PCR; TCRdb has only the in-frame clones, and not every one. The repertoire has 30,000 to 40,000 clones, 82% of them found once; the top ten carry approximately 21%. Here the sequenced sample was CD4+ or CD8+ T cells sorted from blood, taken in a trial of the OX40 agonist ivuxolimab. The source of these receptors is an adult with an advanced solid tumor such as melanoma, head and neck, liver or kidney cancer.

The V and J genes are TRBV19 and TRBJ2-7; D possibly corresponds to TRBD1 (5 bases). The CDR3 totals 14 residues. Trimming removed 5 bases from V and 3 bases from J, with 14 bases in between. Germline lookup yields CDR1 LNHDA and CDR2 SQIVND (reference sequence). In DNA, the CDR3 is TGTGCCAGTAGTGCCGGGCCCCAGGGCTACGAGCAGTACTTC. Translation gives CASSAGPQGYEQYF.

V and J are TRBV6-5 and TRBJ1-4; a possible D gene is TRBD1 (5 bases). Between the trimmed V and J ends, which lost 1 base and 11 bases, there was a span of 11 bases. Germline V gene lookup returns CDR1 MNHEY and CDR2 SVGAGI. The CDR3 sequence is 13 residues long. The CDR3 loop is CASSYFRDRKLFF. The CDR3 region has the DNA TGTGCCAGCAGTTACTTTAGGGACCGCAAACTGTTTTTT.

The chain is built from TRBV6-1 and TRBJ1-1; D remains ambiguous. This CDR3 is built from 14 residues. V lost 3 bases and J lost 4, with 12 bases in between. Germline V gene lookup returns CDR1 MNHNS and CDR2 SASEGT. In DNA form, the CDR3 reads TGTGCCAGCAGTGAGACTCTCGGGGTCACTGAAGCTTTCTTT. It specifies CASSETLGVTEAFF.

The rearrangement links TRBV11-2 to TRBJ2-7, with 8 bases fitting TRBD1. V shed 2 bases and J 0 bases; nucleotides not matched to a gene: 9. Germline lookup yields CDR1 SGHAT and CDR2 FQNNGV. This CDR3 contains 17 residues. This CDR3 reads CASSLSFLGTGSYEQYF. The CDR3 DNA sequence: TGTGCCAGCAGCTTAAGTTTTCTTGGGACAGGCTCCTACGAGCAGTACTTC.

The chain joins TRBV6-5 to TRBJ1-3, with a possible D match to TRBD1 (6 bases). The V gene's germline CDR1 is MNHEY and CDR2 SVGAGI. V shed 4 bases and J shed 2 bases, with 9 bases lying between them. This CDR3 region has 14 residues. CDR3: CASSLQGAGNTIYF. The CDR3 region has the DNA TGTGCCAGCAGTTTACAGGGTGCTGGAAACACCATATATTTT.